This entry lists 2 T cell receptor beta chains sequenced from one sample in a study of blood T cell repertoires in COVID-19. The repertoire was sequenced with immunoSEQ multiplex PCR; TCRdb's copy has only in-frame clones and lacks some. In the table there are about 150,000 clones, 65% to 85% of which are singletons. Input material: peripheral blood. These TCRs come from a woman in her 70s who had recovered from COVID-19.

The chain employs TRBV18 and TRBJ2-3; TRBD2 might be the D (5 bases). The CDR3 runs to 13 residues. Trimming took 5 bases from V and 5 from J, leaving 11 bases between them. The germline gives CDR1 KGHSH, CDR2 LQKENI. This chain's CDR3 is CASSRTGKDTQYF. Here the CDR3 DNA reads TGTGCCAGCTCAAGGACCGGGAAAGATACGCAGTATTTT.

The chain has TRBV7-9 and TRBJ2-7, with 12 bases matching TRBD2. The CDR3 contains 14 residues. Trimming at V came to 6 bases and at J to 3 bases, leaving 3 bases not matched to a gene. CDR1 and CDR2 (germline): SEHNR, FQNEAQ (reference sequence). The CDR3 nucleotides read TGTGCCAGCAGACCGGGACTAGCGGGCTACGAGCAGTACTTC. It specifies CASRPGLAGYEQYF.